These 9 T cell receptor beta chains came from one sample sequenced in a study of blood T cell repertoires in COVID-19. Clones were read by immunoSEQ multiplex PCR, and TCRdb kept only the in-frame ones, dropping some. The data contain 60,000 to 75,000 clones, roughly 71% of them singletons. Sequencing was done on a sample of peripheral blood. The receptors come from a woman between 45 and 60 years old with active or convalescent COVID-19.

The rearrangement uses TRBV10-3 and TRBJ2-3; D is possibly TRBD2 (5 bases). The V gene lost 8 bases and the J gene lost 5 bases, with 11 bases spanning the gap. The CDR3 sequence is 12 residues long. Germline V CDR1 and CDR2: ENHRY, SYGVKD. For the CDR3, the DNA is TGTGCCATCTCGGGAATGCGAGATACGCAGTATTTT. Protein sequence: CAISGMRDTQYF.

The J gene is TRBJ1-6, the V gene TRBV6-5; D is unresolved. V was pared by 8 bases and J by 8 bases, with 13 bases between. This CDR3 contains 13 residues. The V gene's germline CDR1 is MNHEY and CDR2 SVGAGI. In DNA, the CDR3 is TGTGCCAGCCGACCCCCGGGGTATTCACCCCTCCACTTT. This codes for CASRPPGYSPLHF.

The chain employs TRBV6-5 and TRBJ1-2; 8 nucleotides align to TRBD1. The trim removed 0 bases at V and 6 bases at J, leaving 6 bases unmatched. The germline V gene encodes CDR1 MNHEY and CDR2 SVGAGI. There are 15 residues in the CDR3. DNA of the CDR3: TGTGCCAGCAGTTACTCTCGGACAGGGATTAATGGCTACACCTTC. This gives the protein CASSYSRTGINGYTF.

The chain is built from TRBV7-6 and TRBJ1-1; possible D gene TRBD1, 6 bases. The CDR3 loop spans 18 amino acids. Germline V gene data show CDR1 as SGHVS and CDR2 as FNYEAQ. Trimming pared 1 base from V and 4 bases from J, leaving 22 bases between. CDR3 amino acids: CASSLDKVGQPLVTEAFF. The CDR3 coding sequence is TGTGCCAGCAGCTTAGATAAGGTTGGACAGCCTCTTGTCACTGAAGCTTTCTTT.

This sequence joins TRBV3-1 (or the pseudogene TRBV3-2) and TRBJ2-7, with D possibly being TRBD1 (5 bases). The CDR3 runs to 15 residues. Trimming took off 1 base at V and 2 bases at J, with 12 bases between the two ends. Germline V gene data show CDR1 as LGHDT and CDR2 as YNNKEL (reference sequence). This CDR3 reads CASSQGDSVPYEQYF. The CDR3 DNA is TGTGCCAGCAGCCAAGGTGACAGCGTTCCCTACGAGCAGTACTTC.

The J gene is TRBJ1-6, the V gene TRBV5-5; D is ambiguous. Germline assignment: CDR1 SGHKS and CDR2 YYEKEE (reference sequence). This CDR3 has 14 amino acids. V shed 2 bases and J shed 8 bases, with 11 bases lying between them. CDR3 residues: CASSLFRRDSPLHF. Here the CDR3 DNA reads TGTGCCAGCAGCTTATTTAGGCGGGATTCACCCCTCCACTTT.

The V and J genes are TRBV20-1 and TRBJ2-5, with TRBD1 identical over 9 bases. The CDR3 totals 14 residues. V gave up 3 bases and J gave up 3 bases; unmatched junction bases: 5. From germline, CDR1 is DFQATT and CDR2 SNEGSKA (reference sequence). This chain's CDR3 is CSASYRTGEETQYF. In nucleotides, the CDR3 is TGCAGTGCTAGTTATAGGACAGGGGAAGAGACCCAGTACTTC.

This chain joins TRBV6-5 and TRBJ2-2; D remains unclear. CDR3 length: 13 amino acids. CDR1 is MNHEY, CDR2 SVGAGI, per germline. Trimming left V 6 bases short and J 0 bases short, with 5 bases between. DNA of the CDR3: TGTGCCAGCAGGCGCTCGAACACCGGGGAGCTGTTTTTT. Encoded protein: CASRRSNTGELFF.

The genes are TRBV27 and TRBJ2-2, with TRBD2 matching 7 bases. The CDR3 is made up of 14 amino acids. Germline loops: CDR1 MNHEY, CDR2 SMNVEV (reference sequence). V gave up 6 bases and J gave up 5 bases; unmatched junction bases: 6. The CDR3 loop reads CASRQSGKTGELFF. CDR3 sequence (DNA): TGTGCCAGCAGACAAAGCGGGAAAACCGGGGAGCTGTTTTTT.